The 6 T cell receptor beta chains below come from one sample, sequenced in a study of naive and memory T cell subsets. These receptors have no known antigen. The beta constant-region primer was an equimolar mix of two oligonucleotides covering TRBC1 and TRBC2. Ligated cDNA was amplified by four rounds of PCR with nested alpha and beta constant-region primers and SP2. TCRdb redid the calling of the UMI-ligation and nested PCR reads with MiXCR, one entry per CDR3 protein. This table has approximately 150,000 distinct CDR3 sequences, approximately 21% appearing once. General observations from the study: Possibly reflecting memory cells re-expressing CD45RA, a few larger clonotypes occurred in naive repertoires, especially CD8.

Specimen: naive CD8+ T cells from blood. The receptors were sampled from a human donor in good health.

Only a few counts were recorded for this clonotype. The CDR3 region is CASSPLGNTIYF. CDR3 DNA sequence: TGTGCCAGCAGCCCACTCGGAAACACCATATATTTT. The rearrangement uses TRBV7-9 and TRBJ1-3; no clear D. Germline CDR1 SEHNR, CDR2 FQNEAQ (reference sequence). V lost 5 bases and J 4 bases, leaving 6 bases between the germline ends. The CDR3 length is 12 residues. Full variable domain (outside the CDR3, taken from reference TRBV7-9 and TRBJ1-3): DTGVSQNPRHKITKRGQNVTFRCDPISEHNRLYWYRQTLGQGPEFLTYFQNEAQLEKSRLLSDRFSAERPKGSFSTLEIQRTEQGDSAMYLCASSPLGNTIYFGEGSWLTVV.

The V and J genes are TRBV12-3 or TRBV12-4 and TRBJ2-3, with D hard to call. The CDR3 spans 12 residues. Trimming removed 7 bases from V and 7 bases from J, with 12 bases in between. CDR3 sequence: CASKGLQNTQYF. As DNA, the CDR3 is TGTGCCAGCAAAGGGCTACAAAATACGCAGTATTTT.

This clonotype was picked up many times. This chain links TRBV28 with TRBJ2-1, with D possibly TRBD1 on 6 matching bases. Germline-derived CDR1 and CDR2 are MDHEN and SYDVKM. This CDR3 contains 14 residues. With 6 bases removed from V and 5 bases from J, the gap between germline ends came to 14 bases. CDR3 nucleotides: TGTGCCAGCAGCAGCAGGGGTTCTGACAATGAGCAGTTCTTC. Encoded protein: CASSSRGSDNEQFF. The full variable domain, completed using reference TRBV28 and TRBJ2-1, is DVKVTQSSRYLVKRTGEKVFLECVQDMDHENMFWYRQDPGLGLRLIYFSYDVKMKEKGDIPEGYSVSREKKERFSLILESASTNQTSMYLCASSSRGSDNEQFFGPGTRLTVL.

In this sample, this clonotype turned up a few times. This chain joins TRBV6-2 or TRBV6-3 and TRBJ2-2, with D unclear. Germline lookup yields CDR1 MNHEY and CDR2 SVGEGT. The CDR3 has 12 amino acids. Trimming left V 2 bases short and J 6 bases short, with 4 bases between. The CDR3 reads CASSYGAGELFF. In DNA form, the CDR3 reads TGTGCCAGCAGTTACGGCGCCGGGGAGCTGTTTTTT.

This clonotype has a handful of counts. V gene TRBV27 combines with J gene TRBJ1-5, with D maybe TRBD1 (5 bases). The V gene's germline CDR1 is MNHEY and CDR2 SMNVEV (reference sequence). Trimming cost V 4 bases and J 11 bases, with 18 bases left between them. The CDR3 extends over 14 amino acids. The CDR3 is CASSYGGPREAQHF. The CDR3 nucleotides read TGTGCCAGCAGTTACGGCGGCCCCAGGGAAGCCCAGCATTTT.

The count of this clonotype is one. This sequence joins TRBV7-9 and TRBJ1-5; 7 nucleotides match TRBD1. The germline V gene has CDR1 SEHNR and CDR2 FQNEAQ (reference sequence). This CDR3 has 15 residues. Germline trimming cut 0 bases from V and 3 bases from J; bases unmatched to any gene: 2. The CDR3 region has the DNA TGTGCCAGCAGCTTAGCCGGGACAGTCAATCAGCCCCAGCATTTT. It encodes CASSLAGTVNQPQHF.